These 28 T cell receptor beta chains originate from one sample sequenced in a study of cytomegalovirus exposure and HLA in healthy donors. The PCR used 60 Vbeta and 13 Jbeta primers. The repertoire was sequenced with immunoSEQ multiplex PCR; TCRdb's copy has only in-frame clones and lacks some. The sample has about 140,000 clones; about 78% are singletons. The specimen was PBMCs. The receptor set was obtained from a man aged 35 to 55 in good health and CMV-seropositive.

This clone appeared a single time. V usage is TRBV6-4 and J usage is TRBJ1-2; TRBD1 matches at 8 bases. The length of the CDR3 is 15 residues. Germline CDR1 and CDR2: MRHNA and SNTAGT. J lost 8 bases, V lost 0 bases, and 8 bases had no gene match. This CDR3 is CASSDSGQGARGYTF. CDR3 nucleotide sequence: TGTGCCAGCAGTGACTCGGGCCAGGGGGCTCGAGGCTACACCTTC.

The chain uses TRBV6-5 and TRBJ2-1; D call uncertain. Looked up from germline, CDR1 is MNHEY and CDR2 is SVGAGI. CDR3 length equals 13 residues. This chain's CDR3 is CAAGSSSYNEQFF. The CDR3 DNA sequence: TGTGCGGCTGGCTCCAGCTCCTACAATGAGCAGTTCTTC.

This chain links TRBV6-6 with TRBJ1-2; D gene unclear. Germline lookup yields CDR1 MNHNY and CDR2 SVGAGI (reference sequence). Trimming took off 2 bases at V and 2 bases at J, with 9 bases between the two ends. This CDR3 has 14 residues. CDR3 sequence reads: CASSYNTLNYGYTF. As DNA, the CDR3 is TGTGCCAGCAGTTACAACACATTAAACTATGGCTACACCTTC.

V usage is TRBV11-3 and J usage is TRBJ2-3, with D possibly matching TRBD2 (6 bases). This CDR3 comprises 16 residues. Germline-derived CDR1 and CDR2 are SGHNT and YENEEA. V lost 0 bases and J 4 bases, leaving 14 bases between the germline ends. DNA for the CDR3: TGTGCCAGCAGCTTAGAGGTGGCGGGATACCCAGATACGCAGTATTTT. This gives the protein CASSLEVAGYPDTQYF.

The chain uses TRBV11-1 and TRBJ1-1, with a possible D match to TRBD1 (6 bases). This CDR3 is built from 12 residues. Germline V gene data show CDR1 as SGHAT and CDR2 as FQDESV (reference sequence). The V gene lost 7 bases and the J gene lost 10 bases, with 16 bases spanning the gap. CDR3 nucleotides: TGTGCCAGCATGGCCCCAGGGGCTGGAGCTTTCTTT. It is translated as CASMAPGAGAFF.

The chain employs TRBV5-1 and TRBJ1-1; 9 bases map to TRBD1. The trim removed 5 bases at V and 4 bases at J, leaving 12 bases unmatched. CDR3 length: 16 residues. CDR1 SGHRS and CDR2 YFSETQ come from the germline V gene. The CDR3 is CASSPTLGQGSTEAFF. The CDR3 DNA sequence: TGCGCCAGCAGTCCCACCTTAGGACAGGGGTCCACTGAAGCTTTCTTT.

A note on this clone: This sample also contains other DNA sequences that code for the same CDR3. The rearrangement uses TRBV29-1 and TRBJ2-7; 7 bases are shared with TRBD1. Germline CDR1 reads SQVTM; CDR2 reads ANQGSEA. V gave up 6 bases and J gave up 0 bases; unmatched junction bases: 2. CDR3 length equals 12 residues. CDR3 in amino acids: CSVRDSSYEQYF. The CDR3 coding sequence is TGCAGCGTCAGGGACAGCTCCTACGAGCAGTACTTC.

V and J are TRBV28 and TRBJ1-4; unclear D gene. The germline V gene encodes CDR1 MDHEN and CDR2 SYDVKM. V lost 4 bases to trimming and J lost 5 bases, with 17 bases between them. The CDR3 sequence is 16 residues long. CDR3 DNA: TGTGCCAGCAGTTCCCGCACACGGAGCAACAATGAAAAACTGTTTTTT. It yields the protein CASSSRTRSNNEKLFF.

J is TRBJ1-1 and V is TRBV5-1, with unresolved D. The CDR3 runs 11 residues. Trimming took 3 bases from V and 4 from J, leaving 4 bases between them. CDR1 is SGHRS, CDR2 YFSETQ, per germline. The CDR3 DNA is TGCGCCAGCAGCTCCCGCACTGAAGCTTTCTTT. It codes for CASSSRTEAFF.

This clone showed up just a few times. Here the CDR3 DNA reads TGCAGCGTTGTCGACAGGTCTGGACCCATCACTGAAGCTTTCTTT. Translation gives CSVVDRSGPITEAFF. The chain combines TRBV29-1 with TRBJ1-1; maybe TRBD1 (6 bases). This CDR3 region has 15 residues. Germline CDR1 and CDR2: SQVTM and ANQGSEA. V shed 4 bases and J shed 4 bases, with 19 bases lying between them.

On this clone itself: This specimen includes other DNA sequences encoding the same CDR3. This chain joins TRBV11-2 and TRBJ2-5; 12 nucleotides align to TRBD2. This CDR3 has 16 residues. Germline CDR1 reads SGHAT; CDR2 reads FQNNGV. Losses at the gene ends were 3 bases for V and 2 bases for J; bases not matched to a gene: 4. The CDR3 sequence is CASSLGGLAGQETQYF. The CDR3 DNA follows: TGTGCCAGCAGCTTGGGCGGACTAGCGGGGCAAGAGACCCAGTACTTC.

This clone was observed a handful of times. The rearrangement uses TRBV7-2 and TRBJ2-5; the D gene is possibly TRBD1 (5 bases). CDR3 length: 19 residues. Germline V lookup: CDR1 SGHTA, CDR2 FQGNSA. V dropped 2 bases and J dropped 2 bases, with 24 bases sitting between them. CDR3 sequence (DNA): TGTGCCAGCAGCTTACAGGGCCGGTCGGACGGGCGGAAACAAGAGACCCAGTACTTC. Amino acids: CASSLQGRSDGRKQETQYF.

The rearrangement joins TRBV18 to TRBJ2-7; D is possibly TRBD1 (6 bases). The CDR3 covers 14 residues. Trimming took 4 bases from V and 1 from J, leaving 11 bases between them. Germline values: CDR1 KGHSH, CDR2 LQKENI. The CDR3 nucleotides are TGTGCCAGCTCACTCTTAGACAGGTCCTACGAGCAGTACTTC. Translation gives CASSLLDRSYEQYF.

Written as DNA, the CDR3 is TGCGCCAGCAGTACGGACAGGGAAACCGGGGAGCTGTTTTTT. Translated, it gives CASSTDRETGELFF. The chain uses TRBV4-3 and TRBJ2-2; 8 nucleotides line up with TRBD1. The germline CDR1 and CDR2 sequences are LGHNA and YSLEER. The V segment lost 6 bases and the J segment 5 bases; nucleotides outside the gene matches: 5. The CDR3 contains 14 residues.

The chain employs TRBV27 and TRBJ2-7, with TRBD1 as a possible D gene (5 bases). The CDR3 contains 13 residues. V dropped 6 bases and J dropped 2 bases, with 11 bases sitting between them. Germline V gene lookup returns CDR1 MNHEY and CDR2 SMNVEV (reference sequence). The CDR3: CASRGDLPYEQYF. CDR3 nucleotide sequence: TGTGCCAGCAGAGGGGATCTCCCCTACGAGCAGTACTTC.

This chain joins TRBV7-2 and TRBJ1-1; D is unresolved. This CDR3 comprises 15 residues. With 5 bases removed from V and 3 bases from J, the gap between germline ends came to 16 bases. Looked up from germline, CDR1 is SGHTA and CDR2 is FQGNSA. CDR3 residues: CASSPRTGWDTEAFF. For the CDR3, the DNA is TGTGCCAGCAGCCCGAGAACGGGGTGGGACACTGAAGCTTTCTTT.

The chain joins TRBV9 to TRBJ1-4; a weak D match, TRBD1 (6 bases). The CDR3 covers 16 residues. The germline V gene encodes CDR1 SGDLS and CDR2 YYNGEE. Trimming stripped 0 bases from V and 0 bases from J, with 9 bases between. CDR3 nucleotide sequence: TGTGCCAGCAGCGTAGGACAGGTGGCAACTAATGAAAAACTGTTTTTT. Translation: CASSVGQVATNEKLFF.

The rearrangement links TRBV4-3 to TRBJ2-2; the match to TRBD2 covers 9 bases. CDR3 length: 17 amino acids. J gave up 9 bases and V 0 bases, and 11 bases lay outside the gene matches. The germline V gene encodes CDR1 LGHNA and CDR2 YSLEER. The chain's CDR3 is CASSQDPAGGTMRELFF. The CDR3 DNA reads as TGCGCCAGCAGCCAAGATCCCGCGGGAGGGACGATGAGGGAGCTGTTTTTT.

The J gene is TRBJ1-1, the V gene TRBV4-1; 10 nucleotides match TRBD1. Germline V gene sequence: CDR1 MGHRA, CDR2 YSYEKL. J was trimmed by 6 bases and V by 8 bases; bases with no gene match: 18. The CDR3 contains 17 residues. This CDR3 is CASEKERGTGVSSEAFF. The CDR3 DNA sequence: TGCGCCAGCGAAAAGGAGAGGGGGACAGGGGTATCCTCTGAAGCTTTCTTT.

This chain connects TRBV10-3 to TRBJ2-7; 9 nucleotides align to TRBD1. The CDR3 covers 14 residues. With 6 bases clipped from V and 11 bases from J, the junction kept 14 bases outside the gene matches. CDR1 is ENHRY, CDR2 SYGVKD, per germline. The chain's CDR3 is CAIRRAGTGSVEYF. The CDR3 nucleotides are TGTGCCATCAGGAGGGCCGGGACAGGGTCTGTGGAGTACTTC.

CDR3 coding DNA: TGTGCCAGCAGCACCGGACAGGGGCGAGGCTACACCTTC. Translated: CASSTGQGRGYTF. The chain recombines TRBV5-4 with TRBJ1-2; 9 nucleotides match TRBD1. After removal of 4 bases from V and 8 bases from J, the junction contained 6 bases not matched to a gene. CDR3 length: 13 residues. Germline CDR1 and CDR2: SGHNT and YYREEE (reference sequence).

V is TRBV5-5 and J is TRBJ1-2; D is possibly TRBD1 (5 bases). V gave up 3 bases and J gave up 2 bases, with 11 bases separating them. The germline gives CDR1 SGHKS, CDR2 YYEKEE (reference sequence). The CDR3 is 14 amino acids. CDR3 in amino acids: CASSYSQGNYGYTF. The CDR3 DNA is TGTGCCAGCAGCTATAGCCAGGGAAACTATGGCTACACCTTC.

This rearrangement joins TRBV29-1 to TRBJ1-2; 7 positions agree with TRBD1. V was pared by 6 bases and J by 6 bases, with 13 bases of the junction left unmatched. The CDR3 is 14 residues long. Germline CDR1 reads SQVTM; CDR2 reads ANQGSEA. CDR3 sequence: CSVPRDRTRDGYTF. DNA for the CDR3: TGCAGCGTCCCCCGGGACAGAACCCGGGATGGCTACACCTTC.

The gene calls are TRBV18 and TRBJ1-3; D call uncertain. CDR1 KGHSH and CDR2 LQKENI come from the germline V gene. With 1 base removed from V and 2 bases from J, the gap between germline ends came to 9 bases. The CDR3 sequence is 15 residues long. This chain's CDR3 is CASSPQGGPGNTIYF. As DNA, the CDR3 is TGTGCCAGCTCACCACAGGGAGGGCCTGGAAACACCATATATTTT.

This chain links TRBV2 with TRBJ2-7; 8 bases match TRBD1. The CDR3 has 13 residues. Unmatched junction bases numbered 7, after V lost 8 bases and J lost 4 bases. The V gene's germline CDR1 is SNHLY and CDR2 FYNNEI. This CDR3 reads CASGGQGSYEQYF. The CDR3 DNA is TGTGCCAGCGGAGGACAGGGTTCTTACGAGCAGTACTTC.

This clone was detected once. The V call is TRBV7-2, the J call TRBJ1-1; 7 positions agree with TRBD1. The CDR3 has 15 residues. The V gene end was trimmed by 2 bases and the J gene end by 4 bases; junction bases not matched to a gene: 7. From germline, CDR1 is SGHTA and CDR2 FQGNSA. The CDR3 reads CASSLSNRGGTEAFF. CDR3 DNA sequence: TGTGCCAGCAGCTTATCCAACAGGGGAGGCACTGAAGCTTTCTTT. Filled out from reference TRBV7-2 and TRBJ1-1, the complete variable domain reads GAGVSQSPSNKVTEKGKDVELRCDPISGHTALYWYRQSLGQGLEFLIYFQGNSAPDKSGLPSDRFSAERTGGSVSTLTIQRTQQEDSAVYLCASSLSNRGGTEAFFGQGTRLTVV.

This clone was observed a handful of times. This rearrangement joins TRBV10-1 to TRBJ2-5; TRBD1 agrees at 7 bases. V lost 7 bases, J lost 5 bases, and 7 bases stayed unmatched. The CDR3 loop spans 13 amino acids. Germline loops: CDR1 WNHNN, CDR2 SYGVQD (reference sequence). Written as DNA, the CDR3 is TGCGCCAGCAACACAGGGGTCCGGGAGACCCAGTACTTC. It yields the protein CASNTGVRETQYF.

This chain uses TRBV11-3 with TRBJ2-2; tentative D call: TRBD1 (6 bases). CDR1 SGHNT and CDR2 YENEEA come from the germline V gene. The CDR3 consists of 14 residues. V lost 5 bases and J lost 5, with 12 bases in between. CDR3 region: CASSMAQGTGELFF. The CDR3 DNA follows: TGTGCCAGCAGCATGGCTCAGGGGACCGGGGAGCTGTTTTTT. The complete variable domain, with remaining parts taken from reference TRBV11-3 and TRBJ2-2, reads EAGVVQSPRYKIIEKKQPVAFWCNPISGHNTLYWYLQNLGQGPELLIRYENEEAVDDSQLPKDRFSAERLKGVDSTLKIQPAELGDSAVYLCASSMAQGTGELFFGEGSRLTVL.